This T cell receptor beta chain was sequenced during a study of follicular helper T cells after annual influenza vaccination. Study summary: For some subjects, blood spans the 2013-2014, 2014-2015 and 2015-2016 annual vaccinations.

Time point meaning: 2014-2015 season, pre-vaccination. Excluded were substance abuse, HIV/AIDS, active cancer, immunomodulatory drugs and active illness. Blood volume per time point ranged from about 40 to 100 mL. Generated by immunoSEQ multiplex PCR, the TCRdb table keeps only in-frame clones and is missing some. The table includes roughly 13,000 clones, roughly three quarters detected once. Worth noting for this clone: As yet, its antigen is unknown.

Findings of the study overall: Most later recoveries of Day 7 ICOS+CD38+ clones were ICOS-CD38- cTfh.

The CDR3 is 16 residues long. Germline-derived CDR1 and CDR2 are SNHLY and FYNNEI. Unmatched junction bases numbered 11, after V lost 9 bases and J lost 2 bases. The chain links TRBV2 to TRBJ2-1; 9 bases are shared with TRBD2. The sequence was obtained from an adult who received the influenza vaccine. Sample: CXCR5- memory CD4+ T cells sorted from blood, taken on the day of influenza vaccination. The CDR3 spells CARSRVAGVPYNEQFF. CDR3 sequence (DNA): TGTGCCAGAAGCAGGGTAGCGGGGGTCCCCTACAATGAGCAGTTCTTC.